What follows are 15 T cell receptor beta chains derived from one specimen sequenced in a study of OX40 agonist ivuxolimab in advanced cancers. Clones were sequenced by immunoSEQ multiplex PCR, and TCRdb holds only the in-frame ones, with some missing. The top ten clones hold 7.6% of a sample with about 70,000 clones, about 93% of them seen once. The sample here was CD4+ or CD8+ T cells sorted from blood, taken in a trial of the OX40 agonist ivuxolimab. Receptors originate from an adult with an advanced solid tumor such as melanoma, head and neck, liver or kidney cancer.

The chain is built from TRBV14 and TRBJ2-7; perhaps TRBD2 as D (6 bases). Germline assignment: CDR1 SGHDN and CDR2 FVKESK. The CDR3 covers 13 residues. The germline V and J ends were trimmed by 8 bases and 3 bases, with 14 bases remaining between them. CDR3 loop: CASRRDSSYEQYF. The CDR3 nucleotides read TGTGCCAGCCGCAGGGACTCCAGCTACGAGCAGTACTTC.

The chain links TRBV27 to TRBJ1-2; D gene unclear. From germline, CDR1 is MNHEY and CDR2 SMNVEV (reference sequence). The CDR3 consists of 13 residues. Deletions cut 5 bases from V and 5 bases from J, with 12 bases between. The CDR3 DNA follows: TGTGCCAGCAGTCCCTCCCCTCTGTATGGCTACACCTTC. Translating gives CASSPSPLYGYTF.

The chain uses TRBV28 and TRBJ2-3; 7 bases are a match to TRBD2. The germline V gene has CDR1 MDHEN and CDR2 SYDVKM. The length of the CDR3 is 13 residues. V shed 2 bases, J shed 6 bases, and the junction held 2 bases outside the gene matches. The CDR3, as DNA: TGTGCCAGCAGTTTACGGGGGGATGATACGCAGTATTTT. Amino acid sequence: CASSLRGDDTQYF.

This sequence joins TRBV10-3 and TRBJ2-5, with 10 bases matching TRBD1. V was pared by 10 bases and J by 2 bases, with 7 bases of the junction left unmatched. The CDR3 has 14 amino acids. In germline, CDR1 is ENHRY, CDR2 SYGVKD. CDR3 sequence (DNA): TGTGCCACCCAGGGGGGACAGGGGCAAGAGACCCAGTACTTC. Protein product: CATQGGQGQETQYF.

This chain connects TRBV18 to TRBJ2-7; either TRBD1 or TRBD2 may supply D (5 bases each). CDR1 and CDR2 (germline): KGHSH, LQKENI. This CDR3 has 13 residues. The germline V and J ends were trimmed by 6 bases and 2 bases, with 11 bases remaining between them. This chain's CDR3 is CASSSGTAYEQYF. DNA of the CDR3: TGTGCCAGCTCGTCGGGGACGGCCTACGAGCAGTACTTC.

This clone was counted ten times or more. This sequence joins TRBV6-5 and TRBJ2-7, with D possibly being TRBD2 (7 bases). Germline V lookup: CDR1 MNHEY, CDR2 SVGAGI. The V and J ends lost 3 bases and 4 bases respectively, with 19 bases between them. The CDR3 length is 16 residues. CDR3 bases: TGTGCCAGCAGTTATAATCGGGGGGCATTCGGATACGAGCAGTACTTC. It yields the protein CASSYNRGAFGYEQYF.

This chain joins TRBV6-1 and TRBJ2-3; the match to TRBD2 covers 10 bases. This CDR3 has 13 amino acids. Germline V lookup: CDR1 MNHNS, CDR2 SASEGT. For the CDR3, the DNA is TGTTCACTTAGCGGGGGGAACACAGATACGCAGTATTTT. This sequence encodes CSLSGGNTDTQYF.

V usage is TRBV27 and J usage is TRBJ1-2, with D tentatively TRBD1 (6 bases). Germline assignment: CDR1 MNHEY and CDR2 SMNVEV (reference sequence). V was clipped by 4 bases and J by 4 bases, with 13 bases between them. This CDR3 has 14 amino acids. Written as DNA, the CDR3 is TGTGCCAGCAGTTCCCTGGGGACACTCTATGGCTACACCTTC. Protein: CASSSLGTLYGYTF.

The rearrangement uses TRBV2 and TRBJ1-1; perhaps TRBD1 as D (5 bases). This CDR3 is 12 amino acids long. The germline V gene has CDR1 SNHLY and CDR2 FYNNEI. Trimming took 6 bases from V and 3 from J, leaving 8 bases between them. CDR3: CASSQGDTEAFF. The DNA of the CDR3 is TGTGCCAGCAGCCAGGGCGACACTGAAGCTTTCTTT. The full variable domain, completed using reference TRBV2 and TRBJ1-1, is EPEVTQTPSHQVTQMGQEVILRCVPISNHLYFYWYRQILGQKVEFLVSFYNNEISEKSEIFDDQFSVERPDGSNFTLKIRSTKLEDSAMYFCASSQGDTEAFFGQGTRLTVV.

The DNA of the CDR3 is TGTGCCAGCAGCGTAGGGGAATCACCCCTCCACTTT. It translates to CASSVGESPLHF. The V call is TRBV9, the J call TRBJ1-6; D gene unclear. CDR3 size: 12 residues. Germline-derived CDR1 and CDR2 are SGDLS and YYNGEE. V lost 0 bases and J 10 bases, leaving 5 bases between the germline ends.

This clone was seen just once. The chain has TRBV5-1 and TRBJ2-7; TRBD1 might be the D (5 bases). Trimming shortened V by 4 bases and J by 2 bases, and 19 bases separated the two germline ends. This CDR3 contains 16 residues. The V gene's germline CDR1 is SGHRS and CDR2 YFSETQ. DNA of the CDR3: TGCGCCAGCAGCAGGGGCGGCGCATCAGACCCCTACGAGCAGTACTTC. Translated, it gives CASSRGGASDPYEQYF.

In DNA, the CDR3 is TGTGCCAGCAGCTTAGATTCTCGGCAGGGTCCCACTGAAGCTTTCTTT. Its translation is CASSLDSRQGPTEAFF. The chain combines TRBV11-2 with TRBJ1-1; a possible D gene is TRBD1 (5 bases). The CDR3 consists of 16 residues. Germline CDR1 and CDR2: SGHAT and FQNNGV. Trimming left V 0 bases short and J 4 bases short, with 15 bases between.

The J gene is TRBJ2-7, the V gene TRBV9, with 7 bases matching TRBD1. Trimming took 3 bases from V and 0 from J; bases not matched to a gene: 12. This CDR3 comprises 17 residues. CDR1 is SGDLS and CDR2 is YYNGEE in the germline V gene. CDR3: CASSGASGQFNSYEQYF. DNA for the CDR3: TGTGCCAGCAGCGGAGCGTCGGGACAGTTTAACTCCTACGAGCAGTACTTC.

This chain uses TRBV7-9 with TRBJ2-2, with 8 positions matching TRBD1. Looked up from germline, CDR1 is SEHNR and CDR2 is FQNEAQ (reference sequence). The V gene end was trimmed by 6 bases and the J gene end by 4 bases; junction bases not matched to a gene: 10. The CDR3 covers 16 residues. The chain's CDR3 is CASSSTGGWVTGELFF. Written as DNA, the CDR3 is TGTGCCAGCAGTTCTACAGGGGGTTGGGTCACCGGGGAGCTGTTTTTT.

The V gene is TRBV5-6, the J gene TRBJ1-1; possible D gene TRBD1, 5 bases. The CDR3 runs 15 residues. CDR1 and CDR2 (germline): SGHDT, YYEEEE. V dropped 0 bases and J dropped 2 bases, with 11 bases sitting between them. The CDR3 loop reads CASSLGDRLNTEAFF. CDR3 DNA: TGTGCCAGCAGCTTGGGTGACAGACTAAACACTGAAGCTTTCTTT.